Presented here are 13 T cell receptor beta chains from one specimen sequenced in a study of cytomegalovirus exposure and HLA in healthy donors. Primers included in the PCR were 60 Vbeta and 13 Jbeta primers. Data came from immunoSEQ multiplex PCR; TCRdb stores just in-frame clones and leaves some out. The table includes some 200,000 clones, roughly nine tenths detected once. The sequenced sample was PBMCs. The source is a girl under three years old in good health and CMV-seronegative.

This clone was seen more than once but under ten times. The chain combines TRBV7-6 with TRBJ2-3; 7 nucleotides match TRBD2. Germline assignment: CDR1 SGHVS and CDR2 FNYEAQ. This CDR3 is 15 amino acids long. J was trimmed by 4 bases and V by 4 bases; bases with no gene match: 8. CDR3 sequence reads: CASSSWEGSPDTQYF. The CDR3 DNA reads TGTGCCAGCAGCTCCTGGGAGGGATCGCCAGATACGCAGTATTTT.

This clone was counted once. This rearrangement joins TRBV18 to TRBJ1-2, with D unresolved. V was pared by 1 base and J by 6 bases, with 6 bases between. Germline CDR1 and CDR2: KGHSH and LQKENI. This CDR3 contains 12 residues. In nucleotides, the CDR3 is TGTGCCAGCTCACCACGACTGAATGGCTACACCTTC. It codes for CASSPRLNGYTF.

The V gene is TRBV9, the J gene TRBJ2-1, with unresolved D. V lost 2 bases and J lost 9, with 9 bases in between. CDR1 is SGDLS and CDR2 is YYNGEE in the germline V gene. This CDR3 contains 12 residues. The CDR3 protein is CASSVSSSEQFF. CDR3 in DNA: TGTGCCAGCAGCGTTAGCAGTAGTGAGCAGTTCTTC.

This clone appeared a single time. The chain joins TRBV30 to TRBJ2-1; 10 bases align to TRBD2. CDR3 length: 15 amino acids. Trimming cost V 2 bases and J 6 bases; bases outside gene matches: 7. The germline V gene encodes CDR1 GTSNPN and CDR2 SVGIG (reference sequence). As DNA, the CDR3 is TGTGCCTGGAGTATCGAACTAGCGGGGCGCAATGAGCAGTTCTTC. Its translation: CAWSIELAGRNEQFF.

A word on this clone: One end of the junction is discordant with germline, which a read error may explain. The rearrangement joins TRBV27 to TRBJ2-3; TRBD2 agrees at 9 bases. The CDR3 loop spans 17 amino acids. Germline V gives CDR1 MNHEY, CDR2 SMNVEV (reference sequence). As DNA, the CDR3 is TGTGCCAGCAGTTTACTAATGGCTAGCGGGACGTCAGATACGCGGTATTTT. The encoded protein is CASSLLMASGTSDTRYF.

The J gene is TRBJ2-7, the V gene TRBV2; perhaps TRBD2 as D (7 bases). Germline V gene lookup returns CDR1 SNHLY and CDR2 FYNNEI. Trimming shortened V by 4 bases and J by 1 base, and 14 bases separated the two germline ends. The CDR3 is 15 residues long. DNA for the CDR3: TGTGCCAGCAGTGTTCTAGGGGGGGCATCCTACGAGCAGTACTTC. It yields the protein CASSVLGGASYEQYF.

This sequence joins TRBV28 and TRBJ1-1; unclear D gene. V shed 5 bases and J shed 2 bases, with 27 bases lying between them. This CDR3 has 19 residues. The germline CDR1 and CDR2 sequences are MDHEN and SYDVKM. Written as DNA, the CDR3 is TGTGCCAGCAGTCGGACGACCGGGAGCAGTAAATGGGGAAACACTGAAGCTTTCTTT. Protein sequence: CASSRTTGSSKWGNTEAFF.

V and J are TRBV4-2 and TRBJ2-1; possible D gene TRBD1, 5 bases. V was pared by 6 bases and J by 4 bases, with 22 bases between. CDR3 length equals 17 residues. Germline loops: CDR1 LGHNA, CDR2 YNFKEQ. Here the CDR3 DNA reads TGTGCCAGCAGTAGAATAGACAGCCTCAGAGGATACAATGAGCAGTTCTTC. It codes for CASSRIDSLRGYNEQFF.

This chain uses TRBV7-8 with TRBJ1-6, with 8 bases matching TRBD1. From germline, CDR1 is SGHVS and CDR2 FQNEAQ. The ends lost 5 bases at V and 7 bases at J; junction bases unmatched: 10. The length of the CDR3 is 16 residues. DNA of the CDR3: TGTGCCAGCAGCGCACTCAGGGGGCGGGCAAATTCACCCCTCCACTTT. This encodes CASSALRGRANSPLHF.

The table lists this clone with a count of one. CDR3 sequence: CASRTGMINSPLHF. The DNA for the CDR3 is TGTGCCAGCCGGACTGGGATGATCAATTCACCCCTCCACTTT. The chain has TRBV19 and TRBJ1-6; D call uncertain. V was cut by 9 bases and J by 7 bases, with 16 bases left in between. This CDR3 comprises 14 residues. Germline V gene lookup returns CDR1 LNHDA and CDR2 SQIVND (reference sequence). The full variable domain, in which reference TRBV19 and TRBJ1-6 provide the parts outside the CDR3, is DGGITQSPKYLFRKEGQNVTLSCEQNLNHDAMYWYRQDPGQGLRLIYYSQIVNDFQKGDIAEGYSVSREKKESFPLTVTSAQKNPTAFYLCASRTGMINSPLHFGNGTRLTVT.

The genes are TRBV5-1 and TRBJ2-7; TRBD1 matches at 8 bases. CDR3 size: 16 residues. After removal of 0 bases from V and 2 bases from J, the junction contained 7 bases not matched to a gene. Germline CDR1 and CDR2: SGHRS and YFSETQ. Here the CDR3 DNA reads TGCGCCAGCAGCTTGGTGGTGACAGGGGAACCCTACGAGCAGTACTTC. Amino acid sequence: CASSLVVTGEPYEQYF.

The chain has TRBV4-2 and TRBJ2-5, with 7 nucleotides matching TRBD2. The CDR3 length is 18 residues. CDR1 is LGHNA and CDR2 is YNFKEQ in the germline V gene. V dropped 1 base and J dropped 0; count of bases not matched to a gene: 11. This CDR3 reads CASSQGYLDGRYQETQYF. The DNA of the CDR3 is TGTGCCAGCAGCCAAGGGTATTTAGACGGGAGGTACCAAGAGACCCAGTACTTC.

The rearrangement uses TRBV15 and TRBJ2-1, with a tentative D call TRBD1 (6 bases). The CDR3 is 14 residues long. Germline CDR1 LNHNV, CDR2 YYDKDF (reference sequence). V lost 3 bases, J lost 9 bases, and 15 bases lay in between. CDR3 residues: CATSSRTGFGEQFF. DNA of the CDR3: TGTGCCACCAGCAGTCGCACAGGGTTCGGTGAGCAGTTCTTC.